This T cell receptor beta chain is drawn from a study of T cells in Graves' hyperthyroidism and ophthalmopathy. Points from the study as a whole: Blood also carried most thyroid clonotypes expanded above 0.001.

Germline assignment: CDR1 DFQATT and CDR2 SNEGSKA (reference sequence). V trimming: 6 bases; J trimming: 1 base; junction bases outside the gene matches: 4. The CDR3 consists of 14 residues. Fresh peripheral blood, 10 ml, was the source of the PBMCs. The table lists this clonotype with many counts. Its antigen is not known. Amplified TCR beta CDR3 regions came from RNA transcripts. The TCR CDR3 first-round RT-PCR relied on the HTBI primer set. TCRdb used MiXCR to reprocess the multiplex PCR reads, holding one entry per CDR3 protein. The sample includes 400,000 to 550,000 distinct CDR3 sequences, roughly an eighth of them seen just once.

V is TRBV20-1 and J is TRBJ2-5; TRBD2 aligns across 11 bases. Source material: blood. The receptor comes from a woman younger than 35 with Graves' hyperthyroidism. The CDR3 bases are TGCAGTGCCTTACTAGCGGGAGCCCAAGAGACCCAGTACTTC. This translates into CSALLAGAQETQYF.